This is a list of T cell receptor beta chains from one sample in a study of shared clonotypes between healthy human individuals. Libraries were prepared by immunoSEQ multiplex PCR; TCRdb keeps only in-frame clonotypes and omits some of them. The sample has approximately 1,500,000 clones, 95% to 99% seen once. The sequencing input was naive CD4+ T cells sorted from blood. These receptors all come from a man aged 25-40 years in good health. Both conserved end residues are part of each CDR3. The order of the fields is CDR3 protein, CDR3 DNA, clone size, D gene, V gene, J gene. A D gene is named only where the DNA matches it firmly. Clone size, where shown, is once, few, many, or a class for clones that have expanded.

CDR3 protein: CASSRAKSYEQYF
CDR3 DNA: TGTGCCAGCTCCAGGGCCAAATCCTACGAGCAGTACTTC
clone size: -
D gene: -
V gene: TRBV2
J gene: TRBJ2-7

CDR3 protein: CASFHNSEAFF
CDR3 DNA: TGCGCCAGCTTTCACAACTCCGAAGCTTTCTTT
clone size: -
D gene: -
V gene: TRBV10-2
J gene: TRBJ1-1

CDR3 protein: CAISEGPGPETQYF
CDR3 DNA: TGTGCCATCAGTGAGGGCCCCGGCCCAGAGACCCAGTACTTC
clone size: -
D gene: -
V gene: TRBV10-3
J gene: TRBJ2-5

CDR3 protein: CASSSTAGTTVTDTQYF
CDR3 DNA: TGTGCCAGCTCATCAACCGCCGGGACAACAGTCACAGATACGCAGTATTTT
clone size: -
D gene: -
V gene: TRBV18
J gene: TRBJ2-3

CDR3 protein: CASSHLLAAYEQYF
CDR3 DNA: TGTGCCAGCAGCCATTTGCTAGCCGCCTACGAGCAGTACTTC
clone size: -
D gene: -
V gene: TRBV7-8
J gene: TRBJ2-7

CDR3 protein: CSVSWDRSYTGELFF
CDR3 DNA: TGCAGCGTGAGTTGGGACAGGAGTTACACCGGGGAGCTGTTTTTT
clone size: -
D gene: TRBD1
V gene: TRBV29-1
J gene: TRBJ2-2

CDR3 protein: CASSQDGGNEQFF
CDR3 DNA: TGCGCCAGCAGTCAGGACGGCGGCAATGAGCAGTTCTTC
clone size: -
D gene: -
V gene: TRBV5-1
J gene: TRBJ2-1

CDR3 protein: CASSHGVRTGELFF
CDR3 DNA: TGCGCCAGCAGCCACGGGGTTAGAACCGGGGAGCTGTTTTTT
clone size: -
D gene: -
V gene: TRBV4-1
J gene: TRBJ2-2

CDR3 protein: CASSQVVGAGDNEQFF
CDR3 DNA: TGCGCCAGCAGCCAAGTGGTAGGAGCGGGAGACAATGAGCAGTTCTTC
clone size: -
D gene: TRBD2
V gene: TRBV4-3
J gene: TRBJ2-1

CDR3 protein: CASRLRGTYGYTF
CDR3 DNA: TGTGCCAGCAGACTAAGGGGAACCTATGGCTACACCTTC
clone size: -
D gene: -
V gene: TRBV5-6
J gene: TRBJ1-2

CDR3 protein: CANRDASVSYNEQFF
CDR3 DNA: TGTGCCAACCGGGACGCTAGCGTTTCTTACAATGAGCAGTTCTTC
clone size: once
D gene: -
V gene: TRBV18
J gene: TRBJ2-1

CDR3 protein: CASNSPGLAGDYLGETQYF
CDR3 DNA: TGTGCCAGCAATTCACCGGGACTAGCGGGAGATTATTTGGGGGAGACCCAGTACTTC
clone size: -
D gene: TRBD2
V gene: TRBV11-2
J gene: TRBJ2-5

CDR3 protein: CASNHKRSSYEQYF
CDR3 DNA: TGTGCCAGTAACCACAAGAGGAGCTCCTACGAGCAGTACTTC
clone size: -
D gene: -
V gene: TRBV19
J gene: TRBJ2-7

CDR3 protein: CASSLLGAEETQYF
CDR3 DNA: TGTGCCAGCAGCTTGTTAGGGGCGGAAGAGACCCAGTACTTC
clone size: -
D gene: -
V gene: TRBV5-5
J gene: TRBJ2-5

CDR3 protein: CASGREAQETQYF
CDR3 DNA: TGTGCCAGCGGGCGGGAGGCCCAAGAGACCCAGTACTTC
clone size: once
D gene: TRBD2
V gene: TRBV2
J gene: TRBJ2-5

CDR3 protein: CASSVGGGWTYNEQFF
CDR3 DNA: TGTGCCAGCAGCGTAGGAGGCGGGTGGACCTACAATGAGCAGTTCTTC
clone size: -
D gene: -
V gene: TRBV9
J gene: TRBJ2-1

CDR3 protein: CASSYLTDSYF
CDR3 DNA: TGTGCCAGCAGTTACTTAACAGATTCGTACTTC
clone size: -
D gene: -
V gene: TRBV6-5
J gene: TRBJ2-7

CDR3 protein: CAISDPGTGKVANEKLFF
CDR3 DNA: TGTGCCATCAGTGACCCTGGGACAGGGAAGGTTGCTAATGAAAAACTGTTTTTT
clone size: -
D gene: TRBD1
V gene: TRBV10-3
J gene: TRBJ1-4

CDR3 protein: CASSLTGTARELFF
CDR3 DNA: TGCGCCAGCAGCTTGACGGGAACAGCCCGGGAGCTGTTTTTT
clone size: once
D gene: -
V gene: TRBV5-1
J gene: TRBJ2-2